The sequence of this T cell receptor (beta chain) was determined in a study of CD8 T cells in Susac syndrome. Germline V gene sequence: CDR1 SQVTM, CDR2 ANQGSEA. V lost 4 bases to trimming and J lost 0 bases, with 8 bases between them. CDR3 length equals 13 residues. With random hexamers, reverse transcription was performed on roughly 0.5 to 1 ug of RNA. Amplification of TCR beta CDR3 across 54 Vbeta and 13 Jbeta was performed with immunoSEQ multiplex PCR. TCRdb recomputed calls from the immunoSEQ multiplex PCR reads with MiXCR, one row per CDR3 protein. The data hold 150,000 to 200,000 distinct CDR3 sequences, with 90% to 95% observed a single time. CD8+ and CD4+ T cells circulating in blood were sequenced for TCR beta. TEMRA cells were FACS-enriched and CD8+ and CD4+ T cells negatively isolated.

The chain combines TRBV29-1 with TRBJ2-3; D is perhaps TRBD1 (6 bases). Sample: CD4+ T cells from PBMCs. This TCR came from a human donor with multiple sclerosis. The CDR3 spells CSVAQGSTDTQYF. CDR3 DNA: TGCAGCGTTGCCCAGGGGAGCACAGATACGCAGTATTTT.